A single sample is the source of the 27 T cell receptor beta chains below, sequenced in a study of cytomegalovirus exposure and HLA in healthy donors. Both 60 Vbeta primers and 13 Jbeta primers went into the PCR. Using immunoSEQ multiplex PCR, the repertoire was profiled, and TCRdb retains in-frame clones only, with some absent. Of some 110,000 clones detected, roughly 80% appear once; the ten largest clones hold approximately 23%. The sequenced material came from PBMCs. These receptors were collected from a man aged 30 to 45 in good health and CMV-seropositive.

Comments on this clone: Mismatch with germline at one junction end may stem from a read error. The V and J genes are TRBV7-9 and TRBJ2-6, with TRBD1 identical over 8 bases. From germline, CDR1 is SEHNR and CDR2 FQNEAQ (reference sequence). CDR3 length equals 18 residues. The CDR3 sequence is CSSRGPFRGRPGANVLTF. In DNA, the CDR3 is TGTTCCAGCCGGGGCCCTTTCAGGGGGCGGCCTGGGGCCAACGTCCTGACTTTC.

DNA for the CDR3: TGTGCCAGCTCACCACGGGACAGGGGGCCGGGCGAGCAGTACGTC. Encoded protein: CASSPRDRGPGEQYV. The V and J genes are TRBV18 and TRBJ2-7; 12 nucleotides align to TRBD1. The CDR3 spans 15 residues. Germline V gene sequence: CDR1 KGHSH, CDR2 LQKENI. With V trimmed by 1 base and J by 6 bases, 4 bases remained unmatched.

CDR3 sequence reads: CASSFTNIGAGYTF. CDR3 sequence (DNA): TGTGCCAGCAGCTTCACAAACATAGGGGCGGGCTACACCTTC. The gene calls are TRBV7-9 and TRBJ1-2, with a possible D match to TRBD1 (5 bases). CDR1 SEHNR and CDR2 FQNEAQ come from the germline V gene (reference sequence). CDR3 length: 14 residues. Trimming pared 3 bases from V and 8 bases from J, leaving 16 bases between. The variable domain in full, completed from reference TRBV7-9 and TRBJ1-2, reads DTGVSQNPRHKITKRGQNVTFRCDPISEHNRLYWYRQTLGQGPEFLTYFQNEAQLEKSRLLSDRFSAERPKGSFSTLEIQRTEQGDSAMYLCASSFTNIGAGYTFGSGTRLTVV.

The V call is TRBV9, the J call TRBJ2-7, with TRBD1 matching 11 bases. Per germline, CDR1 SGDLS and CDR2 YYNGEE. The CDR3 consists of 16 residues. J gave up 2 bases and V 0 bases, and 4 bases lay outside the gene matches. This CDR3 reads CASSVAGTGGPYEQYF. The CDR3 DNA follows: TGTGCCAGCAGCGTAGCGGGGACAGGGGGTCCCTACGAGCAGTACTTC.

The chain recombines TRBV2 with TRBJ2-7; TRBD2 agrees at 12 bases. The V gene's germline CDR1 is SNHLY and CDR2 FYNNEI. V shed 5 bases, J shed 4 bases, and the junction held 9 bases outside the gene matches. CDR3 length: 16 residues. The DNA for the CDR3 is TGTGCCAGCAGTACCGGGCTAGCGGGAGGGGGATACGAGCAGTACGTC. Residues: CASSTGLAGGGYEQYV.

The V gene is TRBV5-1, the J gene TRBJ1-2, with D perhaps matching TRBD1 (6 bases). CDR1 SGHRS and CDR2 YFSETQ come from the germline V gene. Trimming pared 1 base from V and 0 bases from J, leaving 13 bases between. The CDR3 sequence is 16 residues long. CDR3 DNA sequence: TGCGCCAGCAGCTTGTTATCTGGGGGCGCTAACTATGGCTACACCTTC. Encoded protein: CASSLLSGGANYGYTF.

This clone was picked up one time. J is TRBJ2-6 and V is TRBV6-1; a weak D match, TRBD1 (6 bases). V lost 9 bases to trimming and J lost 8 bases, with 11 bases between them. CDR3 size: 12 residues. The germline V gene has CDR1 MNHNS and CDR2 SASEGT. CDR3 sequence: CASTTGPNVLTF. The CDR3 DNA reads as TGTGCCAGTACCACAGGGCCCAACGTCCTGACTTTC.

This rearrangement joins TRBV5-5 to TRBJ2-2; a possible D gene is TRBD1 (5 bases). The germline V gene has CDR1 SGHKS and CDR2 YYEKEE (reference sequence). This CDR3 has 16 amino acids. Trimming removed 3 bases at V and 6 bases at J, with 18 bases between. The chain's CDR3 is CASSSSTPTVPGELFF. The CDR3, as DNA: TGTGCCAGCAGCTCATCCACACCGACAGTCCCCGGGGAGCTGTTTTTT.

V and J are TRBV6-1 and TRBJ2-3; TRBD1 agrees at 10 bases. Trimming cost V 3 bases and J 3 bases; bases outside gene matches: 3. The germline V gene has CDR1 MNHNS and CDR2 SASEGT. The CDR3 totals 15 residues. CDR3 in amino acids: CASSDRDRGTDTQYF. CDR3 sequence (DNA): TGTGCCAGCAGTGACCGGGACAGGGGAACAGATACGCAGTATTTT.

In this sample, this clone turned up a few times. CDR3 bases: TGCAGTGCTAACACCTTTTACGAGCAGTACTTC. This encodes CSANTFYEQYF. The chain couples TRBV20-1 to TRBJ2-7; D is undetermined. CDR3 length: 11 amino acids. V lost 4 bases and J 4 bases, leaving 8 bases between the germline ends. Germline CDR1 reads DFQATT; CDR2 reads SNEGSKA (reference sequence).

The J gene is TRBJ2-7, the V gene TRBV21-1; the D call TRBD1 from the table was never checked on the DNA. TRBV21-1 counts as a pseudogene. CDR3 length: 16 amino acids. The CDR3 sequence: CASSKEQGQGDYEQYF. CDR3 DNA sequence: TGTGCCAGCAGCAAAGAGCAGGGACAGGGGGACTACGAGCAGTACTTC.

The chain recombines TRBV4-2 with TRBJ2-2; D is unresolved. CDR3 length equals 16 residues. With 1 base removed from V and 0 bases from J, the gap between germline ends came to 9 bases. Germline CDR1 is LGHNA and CDR2 is YNFKEQ. The CDR3 region has the DNA TGTGCCAGCAGCCAAGGATTTGGCACGAACACCGGGGAGCTGTTTTTT. Translation: CASSQGFGTNTGELFF.

Notes on this clone: At one end, the junction sequence differs from germline, possibly due to a read error. The identical CDR3 is also encoded by other nucleotide sequences in the sample. V usage is TRBV19 and J usage is TRBJ1-2; D remains unclear. Germline V gene sequence: CDR1 LNHDA, CDR2 SQIVND (reference sequence). The CDR3 totals 13 residues. Written as DNA, the CDR3 is TGTGCCAGTAGTACGGGGATCGACTATGGCTACACCTTT. This sequence encodes CASSTGIDYGYTF.

This clone has just a few counts. The CDR3 sequence: CASKLAATGELFF. CDR3 nucleotides: TGTGCCAGCAAATTAGCGGCTACCGGGGAGCTGTTTTTT. This rearrangement joins TRBV6-6 to TRBJ2-2, with D possibly TRBD2 on 6 matching bases. V dropped 7 bases and J dropped 5 bases, with 11 bases sitting between them. From germline, CDR1 is MNHNY and CDR2 SVGAGI (reference sequence). The CDR3 is made up of 13 amino acids.

This clone appeared once. The chain links TRBV19 to TRBJ1-1, with a tentative D call TRBD1 (5 bases). V was clipped by 10 bases and J by 1 base, with 13 bases between them. Germline CDR1 LNHDA, CDR2 SQIVND (reference sequence). This CDR3 is built from 13 residues. The CDR3 is CATKGLSNTEAFF. CDR3 in DNA: TGTGCCACCAAGGGACTGTCGAACACTGAAGCTTTCTTT.

The V gene is TRBV5-1, the J gene TRBJ1-4; 7 bases agree with TRBD1. CDR1 is SGHRS and CDR2 is YFSETQ in the germline V gene. The CDR3 is 15 residues long. Trimming cost V 4 bases and J 5 bases; bases outside gene matches: 8. The CDR3 protein is CASSRTGQRNEKLFF. DNA of the CDR3: TGCGCCAGCAGCAGAACGGGACAGAGAAATGAAAAACTGTTTTTT. The variable domain in full, with the rest retrieved from reference TRBV5-1 and TRBJ1-4, is KAGVTQTPRYLIKTRGQQVTLSCSPISGHRSVSWYQQTPGQGLQFLFEYFSETQRNKGNFPGRFSGRQFSNSRSEMNVSTLELGDSALYLCASSRTGQRNEKLFFGSGTQLSVL.

This clone was observed once. This chain uses TRBV6-1 with TRBJ1-2, with D perhaps TRBD1 (5 bases). Per germline, CDR1 MNHNS and CDR2 SASEGT. V lost 8 bases and J 2 bases, leaving 18 bases between the germline ends. The CDR3 consists of 15 residues. DNA of the CDR3: TGTGCCAGCGCCTTCATGCAGCGGGGGAACTATGGCTACACCTTC. It is translated as CASAFMQRGNYGYTF.

As regards this clone: In the same sample, other DNA sequences code for this CDR3. CDR3 residues: CASSLGQGSTGELFF. Written as DNA, the CDR3 is TGCGCCAGCAGCCTCGGACAGGGTTCGACCGGGGAGCTGTTTTTT. The V call is TRBV5-1, the J call TRBJ2-2; 8 nucleotides line up with TRBD1. The germline V gene has CDR1 SGHRS and CDR2 YFSETQ. V trimming: 4 bases; J trimming: 5 bases; junction bases outside the gene matches: 7. The CDR3 is made up of 15 amino acids.

The chain joins TRBV14 to TRBJ2-7; 10 bases map to TRBD2. From germline, CDR1 is SGHDN and CDR2 FVKESK. The trim removed 6 bases at V and 0 bases at J, leaving 5 bases unmatched. The CDR3 runs to 15 residues. CDR3 sequence (DNA): TGTGCCAGCAGATATAGCGGGGGGCCCTCCTACGAGCAGTACTTC. Its translation: CASRYSGGPSYEQYF.

The chain links TRBV18 to TRBJ1-3, with TRBD1 matching over 10 bases. V was pared by 2 bases and J by 0 bases, with 4 bases of the junction left unmatched. This CDR3 region has 17 residues. The germline gives CDR1 KGHSH, CDR2 LQKENI. As DNA, the CDR3 is TGTGCCAGCTCACCAAGGACAGGGGGAAGCTCTGGAAACACCATATATTTT. Protein: CASSPRTGGSSGNTIYF.

The rearrangement links TRBV9 to TRBJ2-7, with D perhaps matching TRBD2 (5 bases). Trimming shortened V by 0 bases and J by 5 bases, and 6 bases separated the two germline ends. CDR1 SGDLS and CDR2 YYNGEE come from the germline V gene. The CDR3 is 12 amino acids. The CDR3 DNA is TGTGCCAGCAGCGTAGCCGGGGACGAGCAGTACTTC. It codes for CASSVAGDEQYF.

The chain combines TRBV29-1 with TRBJ2-3; D is ambiguous. The ends were cut back, 4 bases at V and 2 bases at J, with 7 bases in the middle. Germline V gene data show CDR1 as SQVTM and CDR2 as ANQGSEA. The length of the CDR3 is 12 residues. CDR3: CSVVTFTDTQYF. DNA of the CDR3: TGCAGCGTTGTCACTTTCACAGATACGCAGTATTTT.

The CDR3 loop reads CASKGTTYNEQFF. CDR3 DNA sequence: TGTGCCAGCAAGGGGACAACCTACAATGAGCAGTTCTTC. The V call is TRBV6-5, the J call TRBJ2-1; a possible D gene is TRBD1 (6 bases). Germline V gene lookup returns CDR1 MNHEY and CDR2 SVGAGI. This CDR3 spans 13 amino acids. Trimming removed 7 bases at V and 2 bases at J, with 9 bases between.

The chain joins TRBV6-4 to TRBJ2-1; 8 positions agree with TRBD2. The CDR3 has 16 residues. Germline trimming cut 0 bases from V and 7 bases from J; bases unmatched to any gene: 8. Germline V gene data show CDR1 as MRHNA and CDR2 as SNTAGT. The CDR3 protein is CASSDSEGREVNEQFF. The CDR3, as DNA: TGTGCCAGCAGTGACTCTGAGGGGCGGGAGGTTAATGAGCAGTTCTTC.

V and J are TRBV11-2 and TRBJ2-1; no clear D. With 4 bases removed from V and 7 bases from J, the gap between germline ends came to 8 bases. Germline V gene data show CDR1 as SGHAT and CDR2 as FQNNGV. The CDR3 loop spans 12 amino acids. The CDR3 nucleotides read TGTGCCAGCAGCTCGGTGCGGAATGAGCAGTTCTTC. It specifies CASSSVRNEQFF.

The V call is TRBV23-1, the J call TRBJ2-7; tentatively, D is TRBD1 (5 bases). TRBV23-1 is given ORF status, its function remaining uncertain. With 0 bases removed from V and 0 bases from J, the gap between germline ends came to 21 bases. The CDR3 totals 19 residues. CDR3 protein: CASSQSSTGRVPNSYEQYF. The DNA for the CDR3 is TGCGCCAGCAGTCAATCGTCTACAGGACGAGTCCCAAACTCCTACGAGCAGTACTTC.

This rearrangement joins TRBV2 to TRBJ2-7, with a weak D call TRBD1 (6 bases). Per germline, CDR1 SNHLY and CDR2 FYNNEI. The CDR3 contains 13 residues. V was trimmed by 8 bases and J by 2 bases, leaving 13 bases between them. DNA for the CDR3: TGTGCCAGCTGCCGACAGGACGCCTACGAGCAGTACTTC. Protein product: CASCRQDAYEQYF.